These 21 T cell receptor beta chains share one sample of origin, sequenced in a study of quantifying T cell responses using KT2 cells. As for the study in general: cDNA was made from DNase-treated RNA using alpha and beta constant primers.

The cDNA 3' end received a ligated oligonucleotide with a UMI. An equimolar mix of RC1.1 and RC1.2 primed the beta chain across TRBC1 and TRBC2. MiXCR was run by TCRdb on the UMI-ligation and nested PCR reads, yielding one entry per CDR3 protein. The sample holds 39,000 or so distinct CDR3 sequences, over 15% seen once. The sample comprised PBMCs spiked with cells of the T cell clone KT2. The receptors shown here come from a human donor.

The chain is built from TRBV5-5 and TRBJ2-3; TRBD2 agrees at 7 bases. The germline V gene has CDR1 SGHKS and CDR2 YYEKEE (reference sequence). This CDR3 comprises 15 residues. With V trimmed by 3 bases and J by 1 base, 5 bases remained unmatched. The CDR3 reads CASSSGGFGTDTQYF. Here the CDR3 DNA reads TGTGCCAGCAGCTCGGGGGGTTTTGGCACAGATACGCAGTATTTT.

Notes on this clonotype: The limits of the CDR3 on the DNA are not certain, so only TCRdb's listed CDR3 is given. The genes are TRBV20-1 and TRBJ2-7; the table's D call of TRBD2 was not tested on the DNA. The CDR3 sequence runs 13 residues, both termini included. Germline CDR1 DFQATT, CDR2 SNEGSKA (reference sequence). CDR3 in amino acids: CSTSGGRAYEQYF.

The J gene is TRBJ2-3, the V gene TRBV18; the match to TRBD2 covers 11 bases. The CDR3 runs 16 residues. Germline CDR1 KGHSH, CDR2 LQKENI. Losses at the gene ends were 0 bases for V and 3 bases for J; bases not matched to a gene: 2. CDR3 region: CASSPPLAGGTDTQYF. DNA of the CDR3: TGTGCCAGCTCACCACCTCTAGCGGGAGGAACAGATACGCAGTATTTT.

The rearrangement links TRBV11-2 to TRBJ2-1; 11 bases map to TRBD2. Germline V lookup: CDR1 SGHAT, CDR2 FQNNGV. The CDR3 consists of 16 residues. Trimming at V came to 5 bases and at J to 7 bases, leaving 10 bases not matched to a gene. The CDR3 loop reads CASSQLAGVLWNEQFF. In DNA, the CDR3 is TGTGCCAGCAGCCAACTAGCGGGAGTACTTTGGAATGAGCAGTTCTTC.

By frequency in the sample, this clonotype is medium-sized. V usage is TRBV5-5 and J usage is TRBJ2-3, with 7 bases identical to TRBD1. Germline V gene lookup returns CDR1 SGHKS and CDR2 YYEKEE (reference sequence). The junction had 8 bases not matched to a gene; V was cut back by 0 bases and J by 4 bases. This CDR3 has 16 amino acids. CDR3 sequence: CASSLAPYGTADTQYF. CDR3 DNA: TGTGCCAGCAGCTTGGCACCCTACGGGACAGCAGATACGCAGTATTTT. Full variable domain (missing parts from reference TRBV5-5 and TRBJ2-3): DAGVTQSPTHLIKTRGQQVTLRCSPISGHKSVSWYQQVLGQGPQFIFQYYEKEERGRGNFPDRFSARQFPNYSSELNVNALLLGDSALYLCASSLAPYGTADTQYFGPGTRLTVL.

In DNA form, the CDR3 reads TGCGCCAGCAGCCAAGATGTATGGCAGGGGTTACGTACTGAAGCTTTCTTT. This codes for CASSQDVWQGLRTEAFF. This rearrangement joins TRBV4-1 to TRBJ1-1, with D possibly TRBD1 on 6 matching bases. This CDR3 comprises 17 residues. V lost 0 bases and J lost 5, with 19 bases in between. Germline assignment: CDR1 MGHRA and CDR2 YSYEKL.

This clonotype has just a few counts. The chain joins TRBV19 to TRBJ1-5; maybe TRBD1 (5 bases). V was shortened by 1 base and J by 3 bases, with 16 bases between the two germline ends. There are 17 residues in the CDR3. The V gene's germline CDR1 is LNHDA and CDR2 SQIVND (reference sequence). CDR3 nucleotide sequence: TGTGCCAGTAGTATAGGTCTTTCGGACAACCTCAATCAGCCCCAGCATTTT. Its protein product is CASSIGLSDNLNQPQHF.

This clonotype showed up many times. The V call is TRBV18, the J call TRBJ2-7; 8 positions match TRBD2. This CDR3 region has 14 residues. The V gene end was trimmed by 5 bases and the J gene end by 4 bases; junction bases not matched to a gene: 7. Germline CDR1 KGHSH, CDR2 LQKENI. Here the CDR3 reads CASSGRLASYEQYF. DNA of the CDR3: TGTGCCAGCTCAGGAAGACTAGCGTCATACGAGCAGTACTTC.

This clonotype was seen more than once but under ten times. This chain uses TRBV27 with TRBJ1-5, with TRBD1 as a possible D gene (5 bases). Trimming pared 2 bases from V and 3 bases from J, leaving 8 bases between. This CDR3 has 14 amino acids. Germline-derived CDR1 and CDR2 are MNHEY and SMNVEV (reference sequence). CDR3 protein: CASSLRGLNQPQHF. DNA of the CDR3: TGTGCCAGCAGTTTAAGGGGTCTCAATCAGCCCCAGCATTTT.

The CDR3 is CASRPLRRAAITDTQYF. In DNA, the CDR3 is TGTGCCAGCAGACCCCTACGGAGAGCGGCCATCACAGATACGCAGTATTTT. The chain carries TRBV6-6 and TRBJ2-3; weak D call: TRBD2 (5 bases). Trimming removed 6 bases from V and 2 bases from J, with 21 bases in between. This CDR3 spans 17 amino acids. The germline CDR1 and CDR2 sequences are MNHNY and SVGAGI (reference sequence).

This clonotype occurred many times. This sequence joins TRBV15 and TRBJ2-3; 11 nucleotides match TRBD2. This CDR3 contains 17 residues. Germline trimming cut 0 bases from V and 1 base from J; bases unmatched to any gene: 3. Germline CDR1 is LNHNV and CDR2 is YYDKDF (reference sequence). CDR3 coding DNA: TGTGCCACCAGCAGAGAACTGGGACTAGCGGGCACAGATACGCAGTATTTT. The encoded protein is CATSRELGLAGTDTQYF.

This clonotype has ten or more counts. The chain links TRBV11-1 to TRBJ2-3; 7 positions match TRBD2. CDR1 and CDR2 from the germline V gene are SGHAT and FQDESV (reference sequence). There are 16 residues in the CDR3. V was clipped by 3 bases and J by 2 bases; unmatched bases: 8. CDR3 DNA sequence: TGTGCCAGCAGCTTCGGGGGGTCGACACACACAGATACGCAGTATTTT. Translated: CASSFGGSTHTDTQYF.

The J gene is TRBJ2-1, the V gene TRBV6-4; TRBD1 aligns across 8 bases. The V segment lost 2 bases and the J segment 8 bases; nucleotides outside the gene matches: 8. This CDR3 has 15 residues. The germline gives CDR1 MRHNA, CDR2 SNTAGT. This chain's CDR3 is CASSDGAGGDDEQFF. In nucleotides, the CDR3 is TGTGCCAGCAGTGACGGGGCAGGGGGCGATGATGAGCAGTTCTTC.

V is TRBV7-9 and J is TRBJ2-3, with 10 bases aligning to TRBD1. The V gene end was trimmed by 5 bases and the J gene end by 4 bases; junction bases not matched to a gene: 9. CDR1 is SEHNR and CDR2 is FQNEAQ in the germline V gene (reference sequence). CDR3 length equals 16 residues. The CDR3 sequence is CASSPYRDRGPDTQYF. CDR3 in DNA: TGTGCCAGCAGCCCTTACCGGGACAGGGGCCCAGATACGCAGTATTTT.

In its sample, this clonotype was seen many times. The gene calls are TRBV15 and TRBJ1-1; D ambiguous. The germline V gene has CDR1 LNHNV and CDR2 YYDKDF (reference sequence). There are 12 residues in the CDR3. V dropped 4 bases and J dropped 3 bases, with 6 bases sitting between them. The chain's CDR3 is CATSKGYTEAFF. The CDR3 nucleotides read TGTGCCACCAGCAAGGGTTACACTGAAGCTTTCTTT.

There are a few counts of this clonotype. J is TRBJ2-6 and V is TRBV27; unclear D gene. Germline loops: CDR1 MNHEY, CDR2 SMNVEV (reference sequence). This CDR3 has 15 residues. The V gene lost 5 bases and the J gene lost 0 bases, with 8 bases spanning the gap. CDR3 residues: CASSGPASGANVLTF. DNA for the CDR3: TGTGCCAGCAGTGGACCGGCCTCTGGGGCCAACGTCCTGACTTTC. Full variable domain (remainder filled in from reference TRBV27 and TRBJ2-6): EAQVTQNPRYLITVTGKKLTVTCSQNMNHEYMSWYRQDPGLGLRQIYYSMNVEVTDKGDVPEGYKVSRKEKRNFPLILESPSPNQTSLYFCASSGPASGANVLTFGAGSRLTVL.

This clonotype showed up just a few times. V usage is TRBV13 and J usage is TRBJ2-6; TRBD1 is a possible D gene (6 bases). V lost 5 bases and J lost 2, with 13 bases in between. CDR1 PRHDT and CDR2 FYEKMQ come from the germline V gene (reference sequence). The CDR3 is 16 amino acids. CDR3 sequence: CASSNHQGTGANVLTF. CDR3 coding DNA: TGTGCCAGCAGCAACCACCAGGGGACTGGGGCCAACGTCCTGACTTTC.

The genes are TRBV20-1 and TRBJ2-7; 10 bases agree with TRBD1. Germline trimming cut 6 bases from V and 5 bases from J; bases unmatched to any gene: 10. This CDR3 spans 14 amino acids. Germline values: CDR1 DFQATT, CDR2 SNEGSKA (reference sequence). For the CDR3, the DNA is TGCAGTGCCCGTCCCGACAGGGGGCAACACGAGCAGTACTTC. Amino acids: CSARPDRGQHEQYF.

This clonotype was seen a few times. The CDR3 DNA reads TGTGCCAGCAGCCCCGGGACACCTAGTTACAATGAGCAGTTCTTC. Translated: CASSPGTPSYNEQFF. This chain joins TRBV12-3 or TRBV12-4 and TRBJ2-1; D is possibly TRBD1 (6 bases). Trimming cost V 6 bases and J 4 bases, with 16 bases left between them. The CDR3 covers 15 residues.

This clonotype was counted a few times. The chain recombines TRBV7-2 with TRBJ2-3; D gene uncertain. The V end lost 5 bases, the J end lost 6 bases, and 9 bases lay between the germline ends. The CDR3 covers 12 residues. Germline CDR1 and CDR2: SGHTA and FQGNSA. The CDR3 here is CASSPDRDTQYF. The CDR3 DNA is TGTGCCAGCAGCCCAGACCGGGATACGCAGTATTTT. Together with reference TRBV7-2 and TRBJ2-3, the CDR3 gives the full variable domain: GAGVSQSPSNKVTEKGKDVELRCDPISGHTALYWYRQSLGQGLEFLIYFQGNSAPDKSGLPSDRFSAERTGGSVSTLTIQRTQQEDSAVYLCASSPDRDTQYFGPGTRLTVL.

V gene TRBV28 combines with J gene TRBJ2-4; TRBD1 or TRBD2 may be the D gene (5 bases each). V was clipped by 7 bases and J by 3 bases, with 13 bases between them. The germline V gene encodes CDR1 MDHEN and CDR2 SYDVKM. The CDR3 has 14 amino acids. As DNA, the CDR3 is TGTGCCAGCACTGAGAGGGGCATCAAAAACATTCAGTACTTC. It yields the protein CASTERGIKNIQYF.